Reported below is one TCR beta chain. The sample belongs to a study of cytomegalovirus exposure and HLA in healthy donors. The PCR used 60 Vbeta and 13 Jbeta primers. Generated by immunoSEQ multiplex PCR, the TCRdb table keeps only in-frame clones and is missing some. The data hold fewer than 200,000 clones, with 75% to 85% observed a single time. Trimming shortened V by 2 bases and J by 5 bases, and 8 bases separated the two germline ends. The CDR3 runs to 13 residues. Per germline, CDR1 SGHTA and CDR2 FQGTGA. The chain couples TRBV7-3 to TRBJ2-3, with D possibly TRBD2 on 5 matching bases. The sample comprised PBMCs. The TCR originated in a female donor in good health and CMV-seronegative. CDR3 sequence: CASSLRGGDTQYF. As DNA, the CDR3 is TGTGCCAGCAGCTTACGGGGTGGAGATACGCAGTATTTT. Together with reference TRBV7-3 and TRBJ2-3, the CDR3 gives the full variable domain: GAGVSQTPSNKVTEKGKYVELRCDPISGHTALYWYRQSLGQGPEFLIYFQGTGAADDSGLPNDRFFAVRPEGSVSTLKIQRTERGDSAVYLCASSLRGGDTQYFGPGTRLTVL.